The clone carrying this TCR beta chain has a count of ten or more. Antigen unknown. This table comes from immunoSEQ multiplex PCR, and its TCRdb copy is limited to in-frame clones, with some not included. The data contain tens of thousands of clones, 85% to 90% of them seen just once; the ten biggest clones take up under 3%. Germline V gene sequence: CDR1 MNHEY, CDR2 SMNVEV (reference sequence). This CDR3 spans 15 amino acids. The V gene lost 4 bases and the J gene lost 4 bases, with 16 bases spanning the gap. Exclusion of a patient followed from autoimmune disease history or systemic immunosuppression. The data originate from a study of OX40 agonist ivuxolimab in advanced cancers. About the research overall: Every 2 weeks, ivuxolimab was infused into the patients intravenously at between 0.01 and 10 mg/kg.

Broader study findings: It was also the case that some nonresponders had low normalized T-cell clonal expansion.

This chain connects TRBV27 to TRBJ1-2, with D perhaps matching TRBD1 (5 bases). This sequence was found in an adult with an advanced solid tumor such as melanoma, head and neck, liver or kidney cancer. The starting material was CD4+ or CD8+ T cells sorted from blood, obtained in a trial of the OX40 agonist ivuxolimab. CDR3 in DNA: TGTGCCAGCAGTTGGGGGGGAGGTGGGGCCTATGGCTACACCTTC. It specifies CASSWGGGGAYGYTF.